The rows below give T cell receptor beta chains drawn from one sample of a study of T cells in Graves' hyperthyroidism and ophthalmopathy. TCRdb re-derived calls from the multiplex PCR reads in MiXCR, one entry per CDR3 protein. The sample contains hundreds of thousands of distinct CDR3 sequences, roughly 46% of which appear only once. The specimen sequenced was peripheral blood or thyroid tissue (not recorded which). These receptors were collected from a woman under 30 with Graves' hyperthyroidism. CDR3s include the opening cysteine and the closing phenylalanine or tryptophan. The D gene is left open where the match is weak. Expanded clones are given a class, and other clones once, few, many or no size at all.

DNA: TGTGCCAGCAGTTACGGGGGACGGACCGACTTC
CDR3: CASSYGGRTDF
J: TRBJ1-2
size: few
V: TRBV10-3
D: NA

DNA: TGCGCCAGCGGCTTGGATGGGACCGTCGCTGAAGCTTTCTTT
CDR3: CASGLDGTVAEAFF
J: TRBJ1-1
size: NA
V: TRBV7-9
D: NA

DNA: TGTGCCAGCGCCCAAGGGGCAGGGCTCATAGGAGGCTACACCTTC
CDR3: CASAQGAGLIGGYTF
J: TRBJ1-2
size: many
V: TRBV7-9
D: NA

DNA: TGTGCCAGCAGCATAGCGGGAGGGCCGAGTGAGACCCAGTACTTC
CDR3: CASSIAGGPSETQYF
J: TRBJ2-5
size: NA
V: TRBV12-3/TRBV12-4
D: TRBD2

DNA: TGCAGTGTCCCCAGGGGCTATGGCTACACCTTC
CDR3: CSVPRGYGYTF
J: TRBJ1-2
size: many
V: TRBV29-1
D: NA

DNA: TGTGCCAGCAGCTTAGGGACAGGGCGGAATTCACCCCTCCACTTT
CDR3: CASSLGTGRNSPLHF
J: TRBJ1-6
size: NA
V: TRBV7-3
D: TRBD1

DNA: TGTGCCAGCATGGCTACAGGGAAATATGGCTACACCTTC
CDR3: CASMATGKYGYTF
J: TRBJ1-2
size: many
V: TRBV2
D: NA

DNA: TGTGCCAGCAGCTTAGGAACCCGGTCCTATGGCTACACCTTC
CDR3: CASSLGTRSYGYTF
J: TRBJ1-2
size: few
V: TRBV6-5
D: NA

DNA: TGTGCTAGTGGTCTTGGACCGGGACAGGGCTACACCTTC
CDR3: CASGLGPGQGYTF
J: TRBJ1-2
size: few
V: TRBV12-5
D: TRBD1

DNA: TGCAGCGTTGACGCACAGGGAGGAAATCAGCCCCAGCATTTT
CDR3: CSVDAQGGNQPQHF
J: TRBJ1-5
size: NA
V: TRBV29-1
D: NA

DNA: TGTGCCAGCAGTGAAAGGTGGACTGAAGCTTTCTTT
CDR3: CASSERWTEAFF
J: TRBJ1-1
size: many
V: TRBV2
D: NA

DNA: TGTGCCAGTAGCCGACGGGACCGGGGAGGCGAGCAGTACTTC
CDR3: CASSRRDRGGEQYF
J: TRBJ2-7
size: NA
V: TRBV19
D: NA

DNA: TGTGCCATCAGTTACTATTACAATCAGCCCCAGCATTTT
CDR3: CAISYYYNQPQHF
J: TRBJ1-5
size: once
V: TRBV6-5
D: NA

DNA: TGTGCCAGCAGCTATAAATCGAGGACAGGGGAGATTTGGGACACTGAAGCTTTCTTT
CDR3: CASSYKSRTGEIWDTEAFF
J: TRBJ1-1
size: NA
V: TRBV7-2
D: TRBD1

DNA: TGTGCCCTCGAGTCCGGCGGCTACACCTTC
CDR3: CALESGGYTF
J: TRBJ1-2
size: many
V: TRBV10-3
D: NA

DNA: TGTGCCAGCAGCCGTCGGGACACTTGGGAGACCCAGTACTTC
CDR3: CASSRRDTWETQYF
J: TRBJ2-5
size: NA
V: TRBV2
D: NA

DNA: TGTGCCAGCAGGACAGACCAAGAGACCCAGTACTTC
CDR3: CASRTDQETQYF
J: TRBJ2-5
size: many
V: TRBV7-2
D: NA

DNA: TGTTACCGGTCTCGGCAGCCCCAGCATTTT
CDR3: CYRSRQPQHF
J: TRBJ1-5
size: many
V: TRBV12-3/TRBV12-4
D: NA

DNA: TGTGCCAGCAGCCCCCGACGGGATAGCTCCTATAATTCACCCCTCCACTTT
CDR3: CASSPRRDSSYNSPLHF
J: TRBJ1-6
size: NA
V: TRBV7-9
D: NA

DNA: TGTGCCAGCAGCTCGAACACCATATATTTT
CDR3: CASSSNTIYF
J: TRBJ1-3
size: many
V: TRBV7-9
D: NA

DNA: TGTGCCAGCAGGACAGGGAATAATGAAAAACTGTTTTTT
CDR3: CASRTGNNEKLFF
J: TRBJ1-4
size: NA
V: TRBV10-3
D: TRBD1

DNA: TGCAGCGTTGAAGATACCAGCGCGAAAGAGACCCAGTACTTC
CDR3: CSVEDTSAKETQYF
J: TRBJ2-5
size: NA
V: TRBV29-1
D: NA

DNA: TGTGCCAGCTCAACGGACGGGGGCTCTGGGGCCAACGTCCTGACTTTC
CDR3: CASSTDGGSGANVLTF
J: TRBJ2-6
size: NA
V: TRBV7-3
D: NA